The rows below give T cell receptor beta chains drawn from one sample of a study of lymphopenia after photon versus proton radiotherapy. Profiling relied on immunoSEQ multiplex PCR, and the TCRdb table lists in-frame clones only, not all of them. The sample yields about 7,300 clones, about four fifths seen once. The sample here was peripheral blood, taken from a patient treated with photon-based radiotherapy. The source is a young man with gastric cancer. CDR3s include the opening cysteine and the closing phenylalanine or tryptophan. Each record gives: V gene, J gene, clone size, D gene, CDR3 DNA, CDR3 protein. A D gene is named only where the DNA matches it firmly. Where a row states a size, it is once, few, many or the class of an expanded clone; other rows omit it.

v_gene: TRBV4-1; j_gene: TRBJ2-1; abundance: once; d_gene: TRBD2; CDR3nt: TGCGCCAGCAGCCAAGAGGGACTAGCGGGAGCATTTAATGAGCAGTTCTTC; CDR3aa: CASSQEGLAGAFNEQFF
v_gene: TRBV4-2; j_gene: TRBJ1-5; abundance: NA; d_gene: TRBD1; CDR3nt: TGTGCCAGCAGCCAAGGTGGGACAGGGGGCCGTCAGCCCCAGCATTTT; CDR3aa: CASSQGGTGGRQPQHF
v_gene: TRBV18; j_gene: TRBJ1-1; abundance: NA; d_gene: NA; CDR3nt: TGTGCCAGCTCCGAACAGGTTATGAACACTGAAGCTTTCTTT; CDR3aa: CASSEQVMNTEAFF
v_gene: TRBV7-9; j_gene: TRBJ2-7; abundance: once; d_gene: NA; CDR3nt: TGTGCCAGCAGCCTTAATTACGAGCAGTACTTC; CDR3aa: CASSLNYEQYF
v_gene: TRBV7-3; j_gene: TRBJ2-1; abundance: few; d_gene: TRBD2; CDR3nt: TGTGCCAGCGCCCTCAGCGGGGCATACAATGAGCAGTTCTTC; CDR3aa: CASALSGAYNEQFF
v_gene: TRBV4-2; j_gene: TRBJ1-5; abundance: NA; d_gene: NA; CDR3nt: TGTGCCAGCAGCCAAGAACTAAGACAGCCCCAGCATTTT; CDR3aa: CASSQELRQPQHF
v_gene: TRBV28; j_gene: TRBJ2-7; abundance: few; d_gene: TRBD2; CDR3nt: TGTGCCAGCAGGTTTCGGGAGGACTCCTACGAGCAGTACTTC; CDR3aa: CASRFREDSYEQYF
v_gene: TRBV5-8; j_gene: TRBJ2-7; abundance: NA; d_gene: TRBD2; CDR3nt: TGTGCCAGCAGCTTTAGCGGGAGCTCCTACGAGCAGTACTTC; CDR3aa: CASSFSGSSYEQYF
v_gene: TRBV5-1; j_gene: TRBJ2-5; abundance: NA; d_gene: TRBD1; CDR3nt: TGCGCCAGCAGCTTGGAGGTTTTAGGGACAGCCGTTCAAGAGACCCAGTACTTC; CDR3aa: CASSLEVLGTAVQETQYF
v_gene: TRBV19; j_gene: TRBJ1-5; abundance: few; d_gene: TRBD1; CDR3nt: TGTGCCAGCGGGGACAGGACCCTGAATCAGCCCCAGCATTTT; CDR3aa: CASGDRTLNQPQHF
v_gene: TRBV6-4; j_gene: TRBJ1-2; abundance: NA; d_gene: NA; CDR3nt: TGTGCCAGCAGTGACAGGCCTTGTTATGGCTACACCTTC; CDR3aa: CASSDRPCYGYTF
v_gene: TRBV4-2; j_gene: TRBJ2-7; abundance: NA; d_gene: TRBD1; CDR3nt: TGTGCCAGCAGCCAAGAAGGGGGCCAATTCTCCTACGAGCAGTACTTC; CDR3aa: CASSQEGGQFSYEQYF
v_gene: TRBV28; j_gene: TRBJ2-6; abundance: NA; d_gene: NA; CDR3nt: TGTGCCAGCAGTCTCCGGGATGGGGCCAACGTCCTGACTTTC; CDR3aa: CASSLRDGANVLTF
v_gene: TRBV7-2; j_gene: TRBJ1-1; abundance: NA; d_gene: NA; CDR3nt: TGTGCCAGCAGCTTATCGGGGGCAGGGAGGACTGAAGCTTTCTTT; CDR3aa: CASSLSGAGRTEAFF
v_gene: TRBV5-1; j_gene: TRBJ1-1; abundance: NA; d_gene: NA; CDR3nt: TGCGCCAGCAGCTTGGTCCCCCAGGGCCAAGGCGGGGACACTGAAGCTTTCTTT; CDR3aa: CASSLVPQGQGGDTEAFF
v_gene: TRBV7-2; j_gene: TRBJ1-6; abundance: NA; d_gene: NA; CDR3nt: TGTGCCAGCAGCTCCTCGCCACGGGGGCCTATGGGGTCACCCCTCCACTTT; CDR3aa: CASSSSPRGPMGSPLHF
v_gene: TRBV15; j_gene: TRBJ1-5; abundance: few; d_gene: NA; CDR3nt: TGTGCCACCAGCAGAGAATCCAATACAGGATCGGGCAATCAGCCCCAGCATTTT; CDR3aa: CATSRESNTGSGNQPQHF
v_gene: TRBV6-1; j_gene: TRBJ1-5; abundance: NA; d_gene: TRBD1; CDR3nt: TGTGCCAGCATCTTGCTCGGGACAGACAATCAGCCCCAGCATTTT; CDR3aa: CASILLGTDNQPQHF
v_gene: TRBV15; j_gene: TRBJ2-7; abundance: NA; d_gene: TRBD2; CDR3nt: TGTGCCACCCGGACTAGCGGGAGTACCTACGAGCAGTACTTC; CDR3aa: CATRTSGSTYEQYF
v_gene: TRBV19; j_gene: TRBJ2-3; abundance: NA; d_gene: NA; CDR3nt: TGTGCCAGTAGTCCCACCTCGAGGGATACGCAGTATTTT; CDR3aa: CASSPTSRDTQYF
v_gene: TRBV7-6; j_gene: TRBJ2-7; abundance: NA; d_gene: TRBD1; CDR3nt: TGTGCCAGCAGCTTAGCCCAGGGGGCGAGGGAGCAGTACTTC; CDR3aa: CASSLAQGAREQYF
v_gene: TRBV4-2; j_gene: TRBJ2-7; abundance: NA; d_gene: TRBD2; CDR3nt: TGTGCCAGCAGCTTGGGCGGGAGAACCTACGAGCAGTACTTC; CDR3aa: CASSLGGRTYEQYF
v_gene: TRBV7-6; j_gene: TRBJ2-3; abundance: NA; d_gene: TRBD2; CDR3nt: TGTGCCAGCAGCTTAATACTAGCGGGTGGAGATACGCAGTATTTT; CDR3aa: CASSLILAGGDTQYF
v_gene: TRBV4-3; j_gene: TRBJ2-1; abundance: NA; d_gene: NA; CDR3nt: TGCGCCAGCAGCCATACTGTTTTGGGTAATGAGCAGTTCTTC; CDR3aa: CASSHTVLGNEQFF
v_gene: TRBV6-5; j_gene: TRBJ2-3; abundance: NA; d_gene: NA; CDR3nt: TGTGCCAGCAGTTACTCCGGGACCTCGAAAGGAGATACGCAGTATTTT; CDR3aa: CASSYSGTSKGDTQYF
v_gene: TRBV11-2; j_gene: TRBJ2-7; abundance: NA; d_gene: NA; CDR3nt: TGTGCCAGCAGCTTCAACAGGGGACTCTACGAGCAGTACTTC; CDR3aa: CASSFNRGLYEQYF
v_gene: TRBV7-2; j_gene: TRBJ1-6; abundance: NA; d_gene: NA; CDR3nt: TGTGCCAGCAGGGATGGAGGGTCACCCCTCCACTTT; CDR3aa: CASRDGGSPLHF
v_gene: TRBV28; j_gene: TRBJ1-5; abundance: medium-sized; d_gene: NA; CDR3nt: TGTGCCAGCAGTCCGCAGGGGTTAGAACAGCCCCAGCATTTT; CDR3aa: CASSPQGLEQPQHF
v_gene: TRBV19; j_gene: TRBJ2-3; abundance: NA; d_gene: TRBD1; CDR3nt: TGTGCCAGTAGAGTAACAGGGGGAGATACGCAGTATTTT; CDR3aa: CASRVTGGDTQYF